Shown below are 27 T cell receptor beta chains from a single sample sequenced in a study of T cells after yellow fever vaccination. MiXCR, applied by TCRdb to the 5' RACE reads, yields one record per CDR3 protein. The profile shows around 300,000 distinct CDR3 sequences, about 4% of them singletons. The material was PBMCs, obtained 5 days after the yellow fever booster vaccination. These receptors were taken from a man aged 18 to 30 who received the YFV17D yellow fever vaccine.

This clonotype came up a few times. V and J are TRBV5-1 and TRBJ2-3; D call uncertain. The CDR3 contains 13 residues. Germline V gene lookup returns CDR1 SGHRS and CDR2 YFSETQ. Trimming shortened V by 1 base and J by 4 bases, and 7 bases separated the two germline ends. The CDR3 reads CASSLQVADTQYF. In DNA, the CDR3 is TGCGCCAGCAGCTTGCAGGTCGCAGATACGCAGTATTTT.

The rearrangement joins TRBV20-1 to TRBJ2-1; a weak D match, TRBD2 (5 bases). This CDR3 is built from 13 residues. Trimming stripped 0 bases from V and 5 bases from J, with 8 bases between. Germline V lookup: CDR1 DFQATT, CDR2 SNEGSKA (reference sequence). In DNA, the CDR3 is TGCAGTGCTAGAGATCAAGCGGACAATGAGCAGTTCTTC. It is translated as CSARDQADNEQFF.

There are many counts of this clonotype. CDR3 nucleotide sequence: TGTGCCAGCTCACCACTCATCGGGATGGAGACCCAGTACTTC. It codes for CASSPLIGMETQYF. The chain recombines TRBV18 with TRBJ2-5; D perhaps matches TRBD2 (5 bases). Trimming shortened V by 1 base and J by 5 bases, and 11 bases separated the two germline ends. The CDR3 extends over 14 amino acids. In germline, CDR1 is KGHSH, CDR2 LQKENI.

The CDR3 bases are TGTGCCAGCAGCTTGAACACGGTTGCTGTTAGCTCTGGAAACACCATATATTTT. Its protein is CASSLNTVAVSSGNTIYF. The chain links TRBV7-2 to TRBJ1-3; D not resolved. Germline CDR1 and CDR2: SGHTA and FQGNSA. V lost 3 bases and J lost 0, with 18 bases in between. The CDR3 extends over 18 amino acids.

The rearrangement joins TRBV12-3 or TRBV12-4 to TRBJ1-5; D possibly corresponds to TRBD1 (6 bases). Between the trimmed V and J ends, which lost 3 bases and 6 bases, there was a span of 15 bases. The CDR3 is made up of 15 amino acids. CDR3 amino acids: CASSFLQGSGQPQHF. In DNA, the CDR3 is TGTGCCAGCAGTTTCCTACAGGGCTCGGGTCAGCCCCAGCATTTT.

This clonotype was counted at least ten times. The chain recombines TRBV6-5 with TRBJ1-1, with D possibly TRBD1 on 5 matching bases. Trimming cost V 10 bases and J 0 bases, with 18 bases left between them. CDR1 MNHEY and CDR2 SVGAGI come from the germline V gene. The CDR3 consists of 15 residues. The CDR3 sequence: CATHEQDRLNTEAFF. The DNA of the CDR3 is TGTGCCACACACGAACAGGACCGTTTGAACACTGAAGCTTTCTTT.

This chain joins TRBV4-2 and TRBJ2-7; unclear D gene. Trimming stripped 0 bases from V and 3 bases from J, with 18 bases between. CDR3 length equals 17 residues. Germline lookup yields CDR1 LGHNA and CDR2 YNFKEQ. CDR3 nucleotide sequence: TGTGCCAGCAGCCAAGATGGAGAGTCCGGTTTCGTCTACGAGCAGTACTTC. This sequence encodes CASSQDGESGFVYEQYF.

This clonotype was seen many times. This chain uses TRBV6-6 with TRBJ1-1, with a weak D call TRBD1 (5 bases). V was trimmed by 6 bases and J by 0 bases, leaving 8 bases between them. This CDR3 comprises 13 residues. CDR1 MNHNY and CDR2 SVGAGI come from the germline V gene (reference sequence). CDR3 in amino acids: CASSTRVNTEAFF. CDR3 nucleotide sequence: TGTGCCAGCAGCACCAGGGTGAACACTGAAGCTTTCTTT.

This clonotype was picked up many times. V gene TRBV12-3 or TRBV12-4 combines with J gene TRBJ1-5; D is unresolved. The CDR3 totals 14 residues. Deletions cut 5 bases from V and 2 bases from J, with 10 bases between. The CDR3 DNA reads as TGTGCCAGCAGTCCCTCTCGGGGCAATCAGCCCCAGCATTTT. As protein: CASSPSRGNQPQHF.

This clonotype was picked up many times. The gene calls are TRBV4-3 and TRBJ2-3; D is unclear. Per germline, CDR1 LGHNA and CDR2 YSLEER. The V end was cut by 0 bases, the J end by 2 bases, with 6 bases between. CDR3 length equals 14 residues. The CDR3 reads CASSQDVNTDTQYF. As DNA, the CDR3 is TGCGCCAGCAGCCAAGACGTCAACACAGATACGCAGTATTTT.

This clonotype occurred many times. The chain joins TRBV6-6 to TRBJ1-4; a weak D match, TRBD1 (5 bases). The CDR3 sequence is 15 residues long. V shed 5 bases and J shed 2 bases, with 12 bases lying between them. Germline V lookup: CDR1 MNHNY, CDR2 SVGAGI (reference sequence). The CDR3 DNA reads TGTGCCAGCAGTGCCACAGGCGGGACTAATGAAAAACTGTTTTTT. Translated: CASSATGGTNEKLFF.

Many counts were recorded for this clonotype. The chain has TRBV4-2 and TRBJ2-3; 10 nucleotides agree with TRBD2. V lost 3 bases, J lost 4 bases, and 4 bases stayed unmatched. This CDR3 contains 15 residues. In germline, CDR1 is LGHNA, CDR2 YNFKEQ. CDR3 in DNA: TGTGCCAGCAGCCAGTCAGCGGGGGGGGCAGATACGCAGTATTTT. This codes for CASSQSAGGADTQYF.

Only a few counts were recorded for this clonotype. V usage is TRBV30 and J usage is TRBJ2-7; 10 bases line up with TRBD1. Trimming cost V 6 bases and J 5 bases; bases outside gene matches: 10. Germline V gene data show CDR1 as GTSNPN and CDR2 as SVGIG (reference sequence). The CDR3 is made up of 14 amino acids. The CDR3 nucleotides are TGTGCCTGTCGGGATAGGGACAGGGGCAACGAGCAGTACTTC. Translated: CACRDRDRGNEQYF.

The chain carries TRBV7-9 and TRBJ2-1, with 8 positions matching TRBD1. The V gene's germline CDR1 is SEHNR and CDR2 FQNEAQ (reference sequence). V was pared by 0 bases and J by 8 bases, with 6 bases of the junction left unmatched. The CDR3 runs to 15 residues. The CDR3 protein is CASSLAGSQGDEQFF. The CDR3 bases are TGTGCCAGCAGCTTAGCGGGCTCACAGGGGGATGAGCAGTTCTTC.

There are many counts of this clonotype. CDR3 residues: CASSLAGNYEQYF. In nucleotides, the CDR3 is TGTGCCAGCAGTTTGGCAGGAAACTACGAGCAGTACTTC. The chain joins TRBV27 to TRBJ2-7; no clear D. The CDR3 covers 13 residues. Trimming cost V 3 bases and J 3 bases, with 9 bases left between them. Per the germline V gene, CDR1 is MNHEY and CDR2 is SMNVEV (reference sequence).

This clonotype was observed a few times. The chain is built from TRBV6-1 and TRBJ2-7, with D hard to call. The length of the CDR3 is 17 residues. Trimming left V 1 base short and J 4 bases short, with 20 bases between. Germline V gives CDR1 MNHNS, CDR2 SASEGT. The chain's CDR3 is CASSEGLLSLSLYEQYV. In DNA form, the CDR3 reads TGTGCCAGCAGTGAAGGTTTGCTATCTCTTAGCTTGTACGAGCAGTACGTC.

Only a few counts were recorded for this clonotype. The chain has TRBV12-3 or TRBV12-4 and TRBJ1-2; no clear D. The CDR3 contains 12 residues. Trimming shortened V by 3 bases and J by 14 bases, and 16 bases separated the two germline ends. CDR3 protein: CASSFFQASLTF. CDR3 nucleotide sequence: TGTGCCAGCAGTTTTTTTCAGGCCTCCTTAACCTTC.

This clonotype has only a few counts. This chain links TRBV18 with TRBJ2-6, with D unclear. V shed 2 bases and J shed 0 bases, with 11 bases lying between them. The germline V gene encodes CDR1 KGHSH and CDR2 LQKENI. The CDR3 extends over 17 amino acids. CDR3 in DNA: TGTGCCAGCTCACCAGCTCCCGCGGACTCTGGGGCCAACGTCCTGACTTTC. Translated: CASSPAPADSGANVLTF. The complete variable domain, with remaining parts taken from reference TRBV18 and TRBJ2-6, reads NAGVMQNPRHLVRRRGQEARLRCSPMKGHSHVYWYRQLPEEGLKFMVYLQKENIIDESGMPKERFSAEFPKEGPSILRIQQVVRGDSAAYFCASSPAPADSGANVLTFGAGSRLTVL.

V and J are TRBV27 and TRBJ2-3; 7 bases agree with TRBD2. Germline values: CDR1 MNHEY, CDR2 SMNVEV (reference sequence). The CDR3 contains 14 residues. V lost 0 bases and J lost 7; bases outside the gene matches: 4. The CDR3 region has the DNA TGTGCCAGCAGTTTATCGGGGAGGGGATATACGCAGTATTTT. Its translation: CASSLSGRGYTQYF.

CDR3 region: CASSQVYAGGLQETQYF. The CDR3 DNA reads as TGTGCCAGCAGCCAAGTTTATGCGGGGGGCCTCCAAGAGACCCAGTACTTC. This chain links TRBV3-1 with TRBJ2-5; 8 nucleotides align to TRBD2. Trimming at V came to 1 base and at J to 1 base, leaving 8 bases not matched to a gene. CDR1 and CDR2 from the germline V gene are LGHDT and YNNKEL (reference sequence). This CDR3 comprises 17 residues.

This clonotype was observed many times. The chain uses TRBV19 and TRBJ2-2; D is perhaps TRBD2 (5 bases). CDR3 length: 13 residues. CDR1 LNHDA and CDR2 SQIVND come from the germline V gene (reference sequence). Trimming stripped 6 bases from V and 4 bases from J, with 9 bases between. CDR3 coding DNA: TGTGCCAGTAGCGGACTGTTCACCGGGGAGCTGTTTTTT. As protein: CASSGLFTGELFF.

This clonotype has only a few counts. The gene calls are TRBV24-1 and TRBJ2-3; 8 bases agree with TRBD2. This CDR3 is built from 15 residues. Germline V gene lookup returns CDR1 KGHDR and CDR2 SFDVKD. The trim removed 3 bases at V and 4 bases at J, leaving 5 bases unmatched. CDR3 protein: CATSDLGGAADTQYF. The CDR3 nucleotides are TGTGCCACCAGTGATCTCGGGGGGGCTGCAGATACGCAGTATTTT.

This clonotype has just a few counts. V and J are TRBV6-2 or TRBV6-3 and TRBJ2-5; D is perhaps TRBD2 (5 bases). The CDR3 consists of 15 residues. The germline CDR1 and CDR2 sequences are MNHEY and SVGEGT. The germline V and J ends were trimmed by 5 bases and 2 bases, with 15 bases remaining between them. CDR3 sequence (DNA): TGTGCCAGCAGTCGAAGCGTAGCGTGGCAAGAGACCCAGTACTTC. It codes for CASSRSVAWQETQYF.

CDR3 protein: CASSHGSGAYYEQYF. The DNA for the CDR3 is TGTGCCAGCAGCCACGGGAGCGGGGCCTACTACGAGCAGTACTTC. The chain links TRBV3-1 to TRBJ2-7; TRBD2 matches 7 bases. Trimming at V came to 3 bases and at J to 3 bases, leaving 8 bases not matched to a gene. CDR3 length: 15 amino acids. Germline V CDR1 and CDR2: LGHDT, YNNKEL (reference sequence).

The chain recombines TRBV7-9 with TRBJ1-2, with unresolved D. CDR3 length: 15 amino acids. V was clipped by 1 base and J by 0 bases, with 9 bases between them. Germline CDR1 and CDR2: SEHNR and FQNEAQ (reference sequence). The CDR3 is CASSLVLMSNYGYTF. The CDR3 region has the DNA TGTGCCAGCAGCTTAGTCCTCATGTCTAACTATGGCTACACCTTC.

This clonotype was counted at least ten times. The gene calls are TRBV4-1 and TRBJ1-4; tentative D call: TRBD1 (6 bases). From germline, CDR1 is MGHRA and CDR2 YSYEKL. The CDR3 has 14 amino acids. V shed 4 bases and J shed 7 bases, with 13 bases lying between them. The chain's CDR3 is CASSRPGASEKLFF. Here the CDR3 DNA reads TGCGCCAGCAGCCGGCCAGGGGCAAGTGAAAAACTGTTTTTT.

This clonotype was seen ten or more times. The genes are TRBV5-1 and TRBJ1-2, with unresolved D. The CDR3 totals 15 residues. Trimming left V 1 base short and J 2 bases short, with 12 bases between. Germline CDR1 and CDR2: SGHRS and YFSETQ. DNA of the CDR3: TGCGCCAGCAGCTTGTACGGCGGACCCAACTATGGCTACACCTTC. Translated, it gives CASSLYGGPNYGYTF. Using reference TRBV5-1 and TRBJ1-2 for the parts outside the CDR3, the full variable domain is KAGVTQTPRYLIKTRGQQVTLSCSPISGHRSVSWYQQTPGQGLQFLFEYFSETQRNKGNFPGRFSGRQFSNSRSEMNVSTLELGDSALYLCASSLYGGPNYGYTFGSGTRLTVV.